The sequence of this T cell receptor beta chain was determined in a study of blood T cells in healthy people across ages. Study-wide background: About one barcoded beta molecule per two T cells came from capture by template switching.

The individuals who served as donors were healthy Caucasians living in Russia, aged roughly 6 to 95. Every donor contributed roughly 10 milliliters of peripheral blood by blood draw. A J-beta primer mix and a sample-barcoded 5' primer were used in a second PCR of about 7 to 12 cycles. Sequencing yielded, for each sample, at least 2.5 million paired-end reads carrying CDR3. TCRdb ran MiXCR on the 5' RACE reads and lists one entry per CDR3 protein. The sample gives roughly 680,000 distinct CDR3 sequences, about 52% of which show up once; roughly 31% is in the top ten. Trimming shortened V by 3 bases and J by 2 bases, and 14 bases separated the two germline ends. The CDR3 covers 15 residues. Per germline, CDR1 SGHRS and CDR2 YFSETQ.

The sequencing sample was made of blood. This clonotype was obtained from an older woman in good health. The chain recombines TRBV5-1 with TRBJ2-5; D is uncertain. The CDR3 protein is CASSSFGQPQETQYF. The CDR3 DNA reads as TGCGCCAGCAGCTCCTTCGGTCAGCCTCAAGAGACCCAGTACTTC.